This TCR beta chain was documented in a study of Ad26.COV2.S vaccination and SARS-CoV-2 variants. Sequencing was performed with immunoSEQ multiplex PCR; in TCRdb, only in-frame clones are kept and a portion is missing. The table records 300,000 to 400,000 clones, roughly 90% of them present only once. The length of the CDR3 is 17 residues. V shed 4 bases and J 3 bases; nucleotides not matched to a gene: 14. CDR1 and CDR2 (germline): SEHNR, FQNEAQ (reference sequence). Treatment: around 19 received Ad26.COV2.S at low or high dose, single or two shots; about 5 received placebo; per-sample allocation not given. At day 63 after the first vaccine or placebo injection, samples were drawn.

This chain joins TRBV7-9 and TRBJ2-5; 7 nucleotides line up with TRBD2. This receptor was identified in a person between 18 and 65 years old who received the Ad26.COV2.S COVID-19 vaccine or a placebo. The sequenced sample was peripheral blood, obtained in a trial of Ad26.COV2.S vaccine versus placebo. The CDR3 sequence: CASSSQFSSGGKETQYF. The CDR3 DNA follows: TGTGCCAGCAGCTCACAATTCAGCTCGGGAGGTAAAGAGACCCAGTACTTC.